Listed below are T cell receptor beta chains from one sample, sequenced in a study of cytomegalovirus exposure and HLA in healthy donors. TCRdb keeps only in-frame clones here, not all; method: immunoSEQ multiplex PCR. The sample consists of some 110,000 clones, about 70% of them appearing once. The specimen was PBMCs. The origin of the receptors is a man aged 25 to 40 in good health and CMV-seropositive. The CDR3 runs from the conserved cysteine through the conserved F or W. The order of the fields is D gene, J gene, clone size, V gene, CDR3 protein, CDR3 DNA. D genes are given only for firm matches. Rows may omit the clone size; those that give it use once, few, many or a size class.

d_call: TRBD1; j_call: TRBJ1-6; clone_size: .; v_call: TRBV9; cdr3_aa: CASSGTDRGTSYNSPLHF; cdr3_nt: TGTGCCAGCAGCGGAACGGACAGGGGGACATCCTATAATTCACCCCTCCACTTT
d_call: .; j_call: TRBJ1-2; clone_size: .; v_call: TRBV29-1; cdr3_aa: CSVIAGIYGYTF; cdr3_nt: TGCAGCGTTATCGCAGGGATCTATGGCTACACCTTC
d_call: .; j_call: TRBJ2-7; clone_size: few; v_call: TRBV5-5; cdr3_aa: CASSFASEQYF; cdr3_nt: TGTGCCAGCAGCTTTGCCAGCGAGCAGTACTTC
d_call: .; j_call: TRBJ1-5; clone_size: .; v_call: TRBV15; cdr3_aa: CATSRDRGRGPRVVGNQPQHF; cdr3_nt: TGTGCCACCAGCAGAGATCGGGGGAGAGGCCCTAGGGTAGTCGGCAATCAGCCCCAGCATTTT
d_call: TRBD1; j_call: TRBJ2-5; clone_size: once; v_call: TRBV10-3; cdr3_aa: CAITQTGDFQKAYF; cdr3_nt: TGTGCCATCACTCAGACAGGGGATTTCCAAAAGGCGTACTTC
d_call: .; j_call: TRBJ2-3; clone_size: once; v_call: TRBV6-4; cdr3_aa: CASSDGGASTDTQYF; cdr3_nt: TGTGCCAGCAGTGACGGGGGGGCCTCCACAGATACGCAGTATTTT
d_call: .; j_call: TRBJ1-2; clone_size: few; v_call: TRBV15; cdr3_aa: CATSRDKGDYGYPF; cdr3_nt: TGTGCCACCAGCAGAGATAAGGGGGACTATGGCTACCCCTTC
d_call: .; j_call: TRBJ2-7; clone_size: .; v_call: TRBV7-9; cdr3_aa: CSSSLGSVEQYF; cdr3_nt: TGTTCCAGCAGCTTAGGCTCGGTCGAGCAGTACTTC
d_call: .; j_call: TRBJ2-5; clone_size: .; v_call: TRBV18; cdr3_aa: CASSRRGAEETQYF; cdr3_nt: TGTGCCAGCTCGAGACGGGGGGCGGAAGAGACCCAGTACTTC
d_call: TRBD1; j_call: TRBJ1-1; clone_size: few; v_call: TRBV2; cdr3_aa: CASSQNRGGAEAFF; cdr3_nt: TGTGCCAGCAGTCAAAACAGGGGTGGGGCTGAAGCTTTCTTT
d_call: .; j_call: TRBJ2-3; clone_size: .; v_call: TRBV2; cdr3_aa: CASSWGGTDTQYF; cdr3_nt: TGTGCCAGCAGTTGGGGGGGCACAGATACGCAGTATTTT
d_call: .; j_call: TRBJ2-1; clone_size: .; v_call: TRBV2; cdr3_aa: CASRWRVLLMDEQFF; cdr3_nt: TGTGCCAGCAGGTGGAGAGTGCTATTGATGGATGAGCAGTTCTTC
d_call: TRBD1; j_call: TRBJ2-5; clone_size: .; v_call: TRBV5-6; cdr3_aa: CASSLLQGAQETQYF; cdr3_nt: TGTGCCAGCAGCTTGCTTCAGGGGGCACAAGAGACCCAGTACTTC
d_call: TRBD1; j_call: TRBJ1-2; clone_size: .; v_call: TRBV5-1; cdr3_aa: CASSLEWTGPYGYPF; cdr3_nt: TGCGCCAGCAGCTTGGAGTGGACAGGGCCCTATGGCTACCCCTTC
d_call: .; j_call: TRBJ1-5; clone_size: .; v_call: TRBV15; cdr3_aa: CATSREGRAQPQHF; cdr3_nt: TGTGCCACCAGCAGAGAAGGGAGGGCTCAGCCCCAGCATTTT
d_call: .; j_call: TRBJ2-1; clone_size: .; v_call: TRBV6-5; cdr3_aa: CASSPGNEQFF; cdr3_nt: TGTGCCAGCAGTCCAGGCAATGAGCAGTTCTTC
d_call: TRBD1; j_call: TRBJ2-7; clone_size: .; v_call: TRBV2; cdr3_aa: CASSGGTGAYEQYF; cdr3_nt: TGTGCCAGCAGTGGTGGGACAGGGGCCTACGAGCAGTACTTC
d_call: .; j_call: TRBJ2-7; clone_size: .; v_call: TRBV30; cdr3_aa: CAWTTDYEQYF; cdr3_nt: TGTGCCTGGACGACAGACTACGAGCAGTACTTC
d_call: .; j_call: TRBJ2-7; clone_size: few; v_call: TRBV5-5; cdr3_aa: CASSRPSYEQYF; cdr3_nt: TGTGCCAGCAGCCGTCCTTCCTACGAGCAGTACTTC
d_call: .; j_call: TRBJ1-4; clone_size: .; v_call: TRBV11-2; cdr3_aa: CASSLGFGTREKLFF; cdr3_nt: TGTGCCAGCAGCTTAGGTTTTGGGACTCGAGAGAAACTGTTTTTT